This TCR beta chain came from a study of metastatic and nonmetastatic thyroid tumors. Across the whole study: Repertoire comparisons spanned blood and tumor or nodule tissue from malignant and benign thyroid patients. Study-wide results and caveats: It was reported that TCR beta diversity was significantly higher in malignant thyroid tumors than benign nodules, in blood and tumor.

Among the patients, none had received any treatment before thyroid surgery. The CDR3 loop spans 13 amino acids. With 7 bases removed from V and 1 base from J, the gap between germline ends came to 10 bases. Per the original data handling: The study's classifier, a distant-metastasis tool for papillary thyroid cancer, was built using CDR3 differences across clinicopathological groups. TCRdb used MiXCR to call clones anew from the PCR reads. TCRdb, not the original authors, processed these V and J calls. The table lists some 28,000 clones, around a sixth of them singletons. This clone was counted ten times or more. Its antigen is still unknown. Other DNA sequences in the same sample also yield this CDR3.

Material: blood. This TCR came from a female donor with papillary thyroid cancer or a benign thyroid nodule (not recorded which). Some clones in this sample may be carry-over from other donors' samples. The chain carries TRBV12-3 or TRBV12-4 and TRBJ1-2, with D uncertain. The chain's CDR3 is CASTAVGNYGYTF. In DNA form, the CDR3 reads TGTGCCAGCACGGCGGTCGGTAACTATGGCTACACCTTC.